The present TCR beta chain was sequenced within a study of blood T cell repertoires in COVID-19. Looking at the study overall: T cells, B-cell-depleted T cells, or PBMCs supplied cDNA or gDNA.

V lost 3 bases and J lost 2; bases outside the gene matches: 4. The V gene's germline CDR1 is SGHNT and CDR2 YYREEE (reference sequence). The CDR3 extends over 16 amino acids. In the original processing: Estimation of nucleated cell counts was performed using reference gene primer amplification. Assay: immunoSEQ multiplex PCR; the TCRdb copy retains only in-frame clones and omits some. V, J and clone size were drawn from that table, and D and trimming were deduced from the DNA. Found here are 100,000 to 150,000 clones, more than 70% of them singletons; the top ten hold roughly 1.1%. The clonotype was recovered from an elderly woman with acute or convalescent COVID-19. Sequences were obtained from peripheral blood. V gene TRBV5-4 combines with J gene TRBJ2-6; 8 bases agree with TRBD1. The CDR3 region has the DNA TGTGCCAGCAGCTCTACAGGGGGTACTGGGGCCAACGTCCTGACTTTC. The encoded protein is CASSSTGGTGANVLTF.